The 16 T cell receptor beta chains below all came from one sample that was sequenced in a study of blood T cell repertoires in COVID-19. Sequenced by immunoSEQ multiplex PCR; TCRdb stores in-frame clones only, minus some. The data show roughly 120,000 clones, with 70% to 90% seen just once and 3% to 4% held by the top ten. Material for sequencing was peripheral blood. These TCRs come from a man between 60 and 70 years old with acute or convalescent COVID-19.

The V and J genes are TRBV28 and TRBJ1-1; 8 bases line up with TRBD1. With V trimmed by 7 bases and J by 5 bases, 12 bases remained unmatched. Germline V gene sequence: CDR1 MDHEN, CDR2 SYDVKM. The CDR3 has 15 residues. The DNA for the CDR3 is TGTGCCAGCACCTCAGGGGGCGCCGTTTATACTGAAGCTTTCTTT. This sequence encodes CASTSGGAVYTEAFF.

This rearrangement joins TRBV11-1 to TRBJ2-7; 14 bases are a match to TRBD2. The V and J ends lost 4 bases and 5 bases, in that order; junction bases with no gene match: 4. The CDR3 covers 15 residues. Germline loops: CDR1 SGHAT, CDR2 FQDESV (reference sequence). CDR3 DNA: TGTGCCAGCAGCTCCGGACTAGCGGGAGGAGACGAGCAGTACTTC. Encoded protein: CASSSGLAGGDEQYF.

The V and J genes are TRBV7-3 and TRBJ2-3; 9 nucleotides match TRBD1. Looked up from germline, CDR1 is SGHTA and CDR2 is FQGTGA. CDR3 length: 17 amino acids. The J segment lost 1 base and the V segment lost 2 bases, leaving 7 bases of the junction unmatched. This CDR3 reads CASSLALTGGRTDTQYF. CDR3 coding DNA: TGTGCCAGCAGCTTAGCCTTGACAGGGGGTCGCACAGATACGCAGTATTTT.

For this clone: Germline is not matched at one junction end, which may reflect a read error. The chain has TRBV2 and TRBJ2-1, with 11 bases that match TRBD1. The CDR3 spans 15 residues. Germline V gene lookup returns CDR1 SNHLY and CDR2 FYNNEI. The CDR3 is CASSSGQGAGNKQFF. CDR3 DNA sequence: TGTGCCAGCAGTTCAGGACAGGGGGCTGGCAATAAGCAGTTCTTC.

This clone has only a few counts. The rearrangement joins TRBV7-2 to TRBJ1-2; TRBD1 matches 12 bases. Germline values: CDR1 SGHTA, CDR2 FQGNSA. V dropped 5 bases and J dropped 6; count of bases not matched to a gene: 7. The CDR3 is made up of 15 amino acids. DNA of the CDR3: TGTGCCAGCAGCGGGGGGACAGGGGGCTTTGATGGCTACACCTTC. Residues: CASSGGTGGFDGYTF.

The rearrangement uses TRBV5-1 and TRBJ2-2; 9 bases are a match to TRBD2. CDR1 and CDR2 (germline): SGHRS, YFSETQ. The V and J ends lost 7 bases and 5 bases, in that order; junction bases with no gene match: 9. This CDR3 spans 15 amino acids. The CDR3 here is CASRSGTSPTGELFF. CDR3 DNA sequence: TGCGCCAGCCGCTCCGGGACTAGCCCGACCGGGGAGCTGTTTTTT.

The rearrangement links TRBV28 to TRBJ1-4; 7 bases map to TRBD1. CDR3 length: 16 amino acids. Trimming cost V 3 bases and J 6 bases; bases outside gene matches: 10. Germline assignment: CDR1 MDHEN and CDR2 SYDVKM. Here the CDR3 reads CASSLADRDWDEKLFF. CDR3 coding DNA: TGTGCCAGCAGTTTGGCAGACAGGGATTGGGATGAAAAACTGTTTTTT.

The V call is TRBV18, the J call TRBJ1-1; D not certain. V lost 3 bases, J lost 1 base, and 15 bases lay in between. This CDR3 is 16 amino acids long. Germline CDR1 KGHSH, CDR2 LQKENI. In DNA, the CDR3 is TGTGCCAGCTCACCTGGGCCGGTCGGCTCGAACACTGAAGCTTTCTTT. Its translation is CASSPGPVGSNTEAFF.

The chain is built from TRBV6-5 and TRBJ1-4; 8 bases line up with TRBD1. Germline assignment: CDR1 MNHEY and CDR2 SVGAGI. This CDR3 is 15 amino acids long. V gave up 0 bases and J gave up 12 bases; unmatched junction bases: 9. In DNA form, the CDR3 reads TGTGCCAGCAGTTACTCTAGGACAGGGAGGGTGGAACTGTTTTTT. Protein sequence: CASSYSRTGRVELFF.

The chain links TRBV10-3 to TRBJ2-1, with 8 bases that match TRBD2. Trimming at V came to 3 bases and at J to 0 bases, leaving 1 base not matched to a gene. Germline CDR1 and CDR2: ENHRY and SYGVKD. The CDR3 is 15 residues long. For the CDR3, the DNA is TGTGCCATCAGTGATGGGACTAGCTCCTACAATGAGCAGTTCTTC. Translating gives CAISDGTSSYNEQFF.

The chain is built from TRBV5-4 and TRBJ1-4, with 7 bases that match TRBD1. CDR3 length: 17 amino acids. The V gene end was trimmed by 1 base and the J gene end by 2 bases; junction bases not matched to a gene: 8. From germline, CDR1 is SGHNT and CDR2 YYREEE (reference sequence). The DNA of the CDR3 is TGTGCCAGCAGCTTGATGGCAGGGGGGTTGACTAATGAAAAACTGTTTTTT. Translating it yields CASSLMAGGLTNEKLFF. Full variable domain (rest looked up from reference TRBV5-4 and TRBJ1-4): ETGVTQSPTHLIKTRGQQVTLRCSSQSGHNTVSWYQQALGQGPQFIFQYYREEENGRGNFPPRFSGLQFPNYSSELNVNALELDDSALYLCASSLMAGGLTNEKLFFGSGTQLSVL.

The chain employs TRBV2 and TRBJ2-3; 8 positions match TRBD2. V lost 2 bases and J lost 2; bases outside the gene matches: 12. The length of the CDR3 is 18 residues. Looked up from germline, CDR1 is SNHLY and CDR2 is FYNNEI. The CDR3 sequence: CASSEMGGIAGLTDTQYF. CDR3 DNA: TGTGCCAGCAGTGAAATGGGTGGAATAGCGGGGCTCACAGATACGCAGTATTTT.

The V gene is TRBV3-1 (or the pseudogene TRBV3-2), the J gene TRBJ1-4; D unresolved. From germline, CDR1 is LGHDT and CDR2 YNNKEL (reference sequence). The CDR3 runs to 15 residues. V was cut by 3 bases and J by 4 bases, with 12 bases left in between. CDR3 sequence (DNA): TGTGCCAGCAGCCAGAATGCGGGGAGTAATGAAAAACTGTTTTTT. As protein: CASSQNAGSNEKLFF.

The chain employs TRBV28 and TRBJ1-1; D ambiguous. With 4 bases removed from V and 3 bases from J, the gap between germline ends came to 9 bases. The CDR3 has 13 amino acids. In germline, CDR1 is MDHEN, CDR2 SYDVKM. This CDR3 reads CASSYSDYTEAFF. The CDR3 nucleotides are TGTGCCAGCAGTTACTCGGACTACACTGAAGCTTTCTTT.

This CDR3 reads CATKVPGLIEETQYF. CDR3 DNA sequence: TGTGCCACCAAGGTACCGGGACTGATAGAAGAGACCCAGTACTTC. The V call is TRBV24-1, the J call TRBJ2-5; possibly TRBD2 for D (6 bases). The germline CDR1 and CDR2 sequences are KGHDR and SFDVKD. This CDR3 is 15 amino acids long. V lost 8 bases and J 3 bases, leaving 18 bases between the germline ends.

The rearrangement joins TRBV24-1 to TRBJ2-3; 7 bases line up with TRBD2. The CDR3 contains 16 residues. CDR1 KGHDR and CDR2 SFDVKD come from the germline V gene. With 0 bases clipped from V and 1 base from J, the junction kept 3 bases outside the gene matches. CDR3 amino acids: CATSDLTAGGTDTQYF. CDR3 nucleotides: TGTGCCACCAGTGATTTGACTGCGGGGGGCACAGATACGCAGTATTTT.